The rows below give T cell receptor beta chains drawn from one sample of a study of untreated major depressive disorder. Only in-frame clones appear in the TCRdb table, and some are missing; sequencing was by immunoSEQ multiplex PCR. Among approximately 13,000 clones listed, 92% were seen once. Sequenced material: CD4+ T cells from PBMCs. These receptors all come from a man aged 25-45 years with major depressive disorder. Each CDR3 is given with its conserved first and last residue. The D gene is left open where the match is weak. The listing skips clone size in some rows; elsewhere it reads once, few, many or a size class.

NA | TRBJ1-6 | TRBV4-1 | TRBD1 | TGCGCCAGCAGCCAGCAGACAGGGATTCAATCACCCCTCCACTTT | CASSQQTGIQSPLHF
NA | TRBJ2-7 | TRBV2 | NA | TGTGCCAGCAGTTACACATACGAGCAGTACTTC | CASSYTYEQYF
NA | TRBJ2-6 | TRBV28 | TRBD1 | TGTGCCAGCAGTCCCATCCGGTTCACAGGGGCTGGGGCCAACGTCCTGACTTTC | CASSPIRFTGAGANVLTF
NA | TRBJ1-5 | TRBV15 | TRBD1 | TGTGCCACCAGCAGAGGGACAGGGGCCAATCAGCCCCAGCATTTT | CATSRGTGANQPQHF
NA | TRBJ2-1 | TRBV29-1 | NA | TGCAGCGTTGAAGGGCTAGTGGGGAGCGGTAGCTCCTACAATGAGCAGTTCTTC | CSVEGLVGSGSSYNEQFF
NA | TRBJ1-2 | TRBV5-1 | TRBD1 | TGCGCCAGCAGCCGACTTCCCCCCGGGACAGGGGCTGATGGCTACACCTTC | CASSRLPPGTGADGYTF
NA | TRBJ1-5 | TRBV12-5 | NA | TGTGCTAGTGGTTTGGTGGCGGGGGCAAGTCAGCCCCAGCATTTT | CASGLVAGASQPQHF
NA | TRBJ2-7 | TRBV2 | NA | TGTGCCAGCAGCGCCGGGACGGTACACGAGCAGTACTTC | CASSAGTVHEQYF
NA | TRBJ2-3 | TRBV29-1 | NA | TGCAGCGTTGAACAGACCTACCTAGGAGATACGCAGTATTTT | CSVEQTYLGDTQYF
few | TRBJ1-2 | TRBV5-4 | TRBD1 | TGTGCCAGCAGCCACCGGGGGAGGGGGCCTAACTATGGCTACACCTTC | CASSHRGRGPNYGYTF
NA | TRBJ2-3 | TRBV9 | NA | TGTGCCAGCAGCGAGAGACCCATCACAGATACGCAGTATTTT | CASSERPITDTQYF
NA | TRBJ1-2 | TRBV5-8 | NA | TGTGCCAGCAGCTTGAACTATGGCTACACCTTC | CASSLNYGYTF
NA | TRBJ1-2 | TRBV4-1 | NA | TGCGCCAGCAGCCAAGATACGACAGGTAGAGGGGGTGGCTACACCTTC | CASSQDTTGRGGGYTF
few | TRBJ1-3 | TRBV30 | NA | TGTGCCTGGAGCGTCTCCGGAAACACCATATATTTT | CAWSVSGNTIYF
NA | TRBJ1-1 | TRBV5-1 | TRBD1 | TGCGCCAGCAGCTTGGTGGGGACAGGGAACACTGAAGCTTTCTTT | CASSLVGTGNTEAFF
NA | TRBJ1-2 | TRBV5-1 | NA | TGCGCCAGCAGCTTGAGGGTGGACGCTGGCTACACCTTC | CASSLRVDAGYTF
NA | TRBJ1-6 | TRBV28 | NA | TGTGCCAGCAGTTTACTCCCGGGAAGGAATTCACCCCTCCACTTT | CASSLLPGRNSPLHF
NA | TRBJ2-7 | TRBV27 | NA | TGTGCCAGCAGTTTACAGGGGTACTACGAGCAGTACTTC | CASSLQGYYEQYF
NA | TRBJ1-4 | TRBV2 | NA | TGTGCCAGCAGTCCCCACTGGGGCGCGGAAGAAAAACTGTTTTTT | CASSPHWGAEEKLFF
NA | TRBJ2-5 | TRBV30 | NA | TGTGCCTCCTCCTATACCAGGGAGACCCAGTACTTC | CASSYTRETQYF
NA | TRBJ2-3 | TRBV2 | TRBD2 | TGTGCCAGCAGCGGGGGGCCTTATGGGACTAGCGGGGGAACAGATACGCAGTATTTT | CASSGGPYGTSGGTDTQYF
NA | TRBJ1-4 | TRBV7-8 | NA | TGTGCCAGCAGACCCCAGGGGAACGAAAAACTGTTTTTT | CASRPQGNEKLFF
NA | TRBJ1-5 | TRBV6-4 | NA | TGTGCCAGCAGCGGACGGACGGTCGATCAGCCCCAGCATTTT | CASSGRTVDQPQHF
NA | TRBJ1-6 | TRBV11-2 | TRBD1 | TGTGCCAGCAGCTTAGGGGGGGGGACAGGGTTGAGGGAACCCCTCCACTTT | CASSLGGGTGLREPLHF
once | TRBJ2-5 | TRBV27 | NA | TGTGCCACCAGACCAGGACCGGGAAGGGGGGCAGGAGAGACCCAGTACTTC | CATRPGPGRGAGETQYF
few | TRBJ2-7 | TRBV12-5 | NA | TGTGCTAGTGGACCGCAGGGAGGAACCTACGAGCAGTACTTC | CASGPQGGTYEQYF
once | TRBJ2-1 | TRBV2 | NA | TGTGCCAGCAGAAATAGACAGGGACTCGATGAGCAGTTCTTC | CASRNRQGLDEQFF
NA | TRBJ1-2 | TRBV28 | NA | TGTGCCAGCAGAGGACTCTATGGCTACACCTTC | CASRGLYGYTF
NA | TRBJ1-5 | TRBV5-4 | NA | TGTGCCAGCAGCAACCCAGGTCAGCCCCAGCATTTT | CASSNPGQPQHF
NA | TRBJ1-2 | TRBV5-1 | NA | TGCGCCAGCAGCTTGGACAGGTACAGCTATGGCTACACCTTC | CASSLDRYSYGYTF
NA | TRBJ1-2 | TRBV30 | TRBD1 | TGTGCCTGGAGGAGACAGGGAGCTAACTATGGCTACACCTTC | CAWRRQGANYGYTF
NA | TRBJ2-5 | TRBV7-9 | NA | TGTGCCAGCAGCCCCGGGACTTACCAAGAGACCCAGTACTTC | CASSPGTYQETQYF
NA | TRBJ1-2 | TRBV5-1 | NA | TGCGCCAGCAGCCTCGATCCGGTAGGAGGAGGTGGCTACACCTTC | CASSLDPVGGGGYTF
NA | TRBJ2-2 | TRBV2 | TRBD2 | TGTGCCAGCAGCCCCAAACTGGGAGCGGGGAGTAACGGGGAGCTGTTTTTT | CASSPKLGAGSNGELFF
NA | TRBJ1-1 | TRBV5-1 | NA | TGCGCCAGCAGCTTAGGGGAGGGAATGAACACTGAAGCTTTCTTT | CASSLGEGMNTEAFF
NA | TRBJ2-5 | TRBV14 | NA | TGTGCCAGCAGCCTACCCGGTACAGGACAAGAGACCCAGTACTTC | CASSLPGTGQETQYF
NA | TRBJ2-7 | TRBV11-2 | NA | TGTGCCAGCAGCTTAGATTTTGGACAGATGTTTGTAGCCTACGAGCAGTACTTC | CASSLDFGQMFVAYEQYF
NA | TRBJ1-2 | TRBV4-1 | NA | TGCGCCAGCAGCCAAAGGGAGTACGACTGGAATGGCTACACCTTC | CASSQREYDWNGYTF
NA | TRBJ2-5 | TRBV7-9 | NA | TGTGCCAGCAGCGATCGGTCAGGGGATTGGGAGACCCAGTACTTC | CASSDRSGDWETQYF
NA | TRBJ1-1 | TRBV5-6 | NA | TGTGCCAGCAGCTTGAGGCCCTTGAACACTGAAGCTTTCTTT | CASSLRPLNTEAFF
NA | TRBJ2-3 | TRBV29-1 | TRBD2 | TGCAGCGTTCGGACTAGCGGGGAGATGGATACGCAGTATTTT | CSVRTSGEMDTQYF
NA | TRBJ1-4 | TRBV30 | NA | TGTGCCTGGAGTCGACAGCCAACTAATGAAAAACTGTTTTTT | CAWSRQPTNEKLFF
NA | TRBJ1-6 | TRBV10-3 | NA | TGTGCCATCAGTTTCTCTCCAGGGGATACTTCACCCCTCCACTTT | CAISFSPGDTSPLHF
NA | TRBJ2-7 | TRBV10-2 | TRBD2 | TGCGCCAGCAGTGAGTGGCCACCGGGACTAGCGGGGGGATACTTATCCTACGAGCAGTACTTC | CASSEWPPGLAGGYLSYEQYF
NA | TRBJ2-1 | TRBV5-6 | NA | TGTGCCAGCAGCCTCAACAGGGTTGGCAATGAGCAGTTCTTC | CASSLNRVGNEQFF
NA | TRBJ1-6 | TRBV5-1 | NA | TGCGCCAGCAGCTTGGAAGGCAGGAATTCACCCCTCCACTTT | CASSLEGRNSPLHF
once | TRBJ2-1 | TRBV18 | NA | TGTGCCAGCTCTCCGGTTCAGTACAATGAGCAGTTCTTC | CASSPVQYNEQFF